This entry lists 30 T cell receptor beta chains sequenced from one sample in a study of spatial heterogeneity in lung cancer. Each CDR3 protein is one row after TCRdb ran MiXCR on the 5' RACE reads. This table has a few thousand distinct CDR3 sequences, roughly 3% appearing once. Study conclusions and caveats: Counts of expanded alpha and beta TCRs within tumors tracked the tumor nonsynonymous mutation count.

Time point denoted: sample taken at primary tumor resection. Their antigen targets remain unknown. Here the sequenced sample was lung tumor tissue, taken at surgery. The receptors stem from a male donor with early-stage non-small cell lung cancer.

In its sample, this clonotype is medium-sized. The V call is TRBV5-1, the J call TRBJ2-5; D not certain. CDR3 length: 14 amino acids. Deletions cut 0 bases from V and 2 bases from J, with 8 bases between. CDR1 is SGHRS and CDR2 is YFSETQ in the germline V gene. DNA of the CDR3: TGCGCCAGCAGCTTGGGTTTCCAACAAGAGACCCAGTACTTC. This gives the protein CASSLGFQQETQYF.

This clonotype is termed medium-sized. The chain joins TRBV20-1 to TRBJ2-5; D is perhaps TRBD1 or TRBD2 (5 bases each). V lost 0 bases and J lost 1, with 15 bases in between. The V gene's germline CDR1 is DFQATT and CDR2 SNEGSKA (reference sequence). The CDR3 is made up of 16 amino acids. The CDR3 bases are TGCAGTGCTAGAGATGCAGGGAGACCCCCCCAAGAGACCCAGTACTTC. Encoded protein: CSARDAGRPPQETQYF.

A few counts support this clonotype. The genes are TRBV7-2 and TRBJ1-4; the match to TRBD1 covers 9 bases. Germline lookup yields CDR1 SGHTA and CDR2 FQGNSA. The V gene end was trimmed by 4 bases and the J gene end by 8 bases; junction bases not matched to a gene: 8. The CDR3 is 15 residues long. CDR3: CASSSTGTGMEKLFF. DNA for the CDR3: TGTGCCAGCAGCTCAACCGGGACAGGGATGGAAAAACTGTTTTTT.

This clonotype qualifies as medium-sized. V is TRBV7-2 and J is TRBJ2-1, with a possible D match to TRBD2 (6 bases). Trimming took 5 bases from V and 0 from J, leaving 14 bases between them. The CDR3 extends over 16 amino acids. Germline assignment: CDR1 SGHTA and CDR2 FQGNSA. As DNA, the CDR3 is TGTGCCAGCAGCCCATTCGCGGGGAGCTCCTACAATGAGCAGTTCTTC. Its protein is CASSPFAGSSYNEQFF. The variable domain in full, with the rest retrieved from reference TRBV7-2 and TRBJ2-1, is GAGVSQSPSNKVTEKGKDVELRCDPISGHTALYWYRQSLGQGLEFLIYFQGNSAPDKSGLPSDRFSAERTGGSVSTLTIQRTQQEDSAVYLCASSPFAGSSYNEQFFGPGTRLTVL.

This clonotype is classed as medium-sized (0.01 to 0.1%). The gene calls are TRBV7-2 and TRBJ2-2; unclear D gene. Trimming shortened V by 5 bases and J by 4 bases, and 5 bases separated the two germline ends. The CDR3 has 12 amino acids. Germline V gene data show CDR1 as SGHTA and CDR2 as FQGNSA. The chain's CDR3 is CASSPSTGELFF. DNA of the CDR3: TGTGCCAGCAGCCCGAGCACCGGGGAGCTGTTTTTT.

This clonotype was observed at least ten times. Mismatch with germline at one junction end may stem from a read error. This chain uses TRBV28 with TRBJ1-1; D might be TRBD1 (6 bases). Germline CDR1 is MDHEN and CDR2 is SYDVKM. This CDR3 spans 18 amino acids. The CDR3 protein is CASSLFSHRAGESREAFF. The DNA of the CDR3 is TGCGCCAGCAGTTTATTCAGTCACAGGGCGGGGGAATCGAGAGAAGCTTTCTTT.

There are many counts of this clonotype. This sequence joins TRBV6-5 and TRBJ1-1; D is undetermined. Germline V CDR1 and CDR2: MNHEY, SVGAGI. The CDR3 is made up of 13 amino acids. The ends were cut back, 6 bases at V and 3 bases at J, with 11 bases in the middle. The CDR3 nucleotides are TGTGCCAGCAGGGGAGGCCCGCACACTGAAGCTTTCTTT. Translated, it gives CASRGGPHTEAFF.

Within the sample, this clonotype is medium-sized. This chain connects TRBV6-1 to TRBJ2-1; no definite D call. V lost 7 bases to trimming and J lost 4 bases, with 11 bases between them. Germline V CDR1 and CDR2: MNHNS, SASEGT. This CDR3 has 13 amino acids. CDR3 coding DNA: TGTGCCAGCATAGGGTCCAATTACAATGAGCAGTTCTTC. It specifies CASIGSNYNEQFF.

In its sample, this clonotype is medium-sized (0.01 to 0.1%). This chain joins TRBV7-8 and TRBJ2-2; unclear D gene. Between the trimmed V and J ends, which lost 5 bases and 5 bases, there was a span of 9 bases. The CDR3 is made up of 13 amino acids. Looked up from germline, CDR1 is SGHVS and CDR2 is FQNEAQ. The CDR3 nucleotides are TGTGCCAGCAGCGCCAGGACGACCGGGGAGCTGTTTTTT. This gives the protein CASSARTTGELFF.

This clonotype is categorized as medium-sized. V and J are TRBV6-2 or TRBV6-3 and TRBJ1-2; possibly TRBD1 for D (5 bases). From germline, CDR1 is MNHEY and CDR2 SVGEGT. The CDR3 runs 13 residues. Between the trimmed V and J ends, which lost 4 bases and 8 bases, there was a span of 14 bases. In DNA, the CDR3 is TGTGCCAGCAGTTTGAGGGACTCCTGGGGCTACACCTTC. As protein: CASSLRDSWGYTF.

This clonotype is labeled medium-sized (0.01 to 0.1%). This chain uses TRBV15 with TRBJ2-2; D call uncertain. CDR3 length equals 12 residues. V lost 0 bases, J lost 8 bases, and 4 bases lay in between. Germline V gene data show CDR1 as LNHNV and CDR2 as YYDKDF (reference sequence). For the CDR3, the DNA is TGTGCCACCAGCAGAGATGGAGGGGAGCTGTTTTTT. It encodes CATSRDGGELFF.

In its sample, this clonotype was seen many times. The V and J genes are TRBV29-1 and TRBJ2-1, with 9 bases fitting TRBD2. V shed 3 bases and J 7 bases; nucleotides not matched to a gene: 4. The CDR3 spans 13 residues. Germline V gene lookup returns CDR1 SQVTM and CDR2 ANQGSEA. CDR3 in amino acids: CSVELAGWNEQFF. The DNA for the CDR3 is TGCAGCGTTGAGCTAGCGGGGTGGAATGAGCAGTTCTTC.

This clonotype was found many times. CDR3 coding DNA: TGCGCCAGCAGCCAAGCCTCAGACAGGGGGCTCGAAAAACTGTTTTTT. This translates into CASSQASDRGLEKLFF. V and J are TRBV4-3 and TRBJ1-4; 10 positions agree with TRBD1. The V segment lost 1 base and the J segment 8 bases; nucleotides outside the gene matches: 7. Germline V gives CDR1 LGHNA, CDR2 YSLEER. This CDR3 is built from 16 residues.

By share of the sample, this clonotype is medium-sized (0.01 to 0.1%). The rearrangement joins TRBV6-5 to TRBJ2-5; 10 positions match TRBD1. Germline trimming cut 6 bases from V and 3 bases from J; bases unmatched to any gene: 7. In germline, CDR1 is MNHEY, CDR2 SVGAGI. The CDR3 is made up of 15 amino acids. The CDR3 region has the DNA TGTGCCAGCAGGCCCGGGACAGGGGTTAAAGAGACCCAGTACTTC. Encoded protein: CASRPGTGVKETQYF.

This clonotype is medium-sized in the sample. The chain has TRBV15 and TRBJ2-5, with D possibly TRBD2 on 5 matching bases. CDR3 length: 16 residues. CDR1 is LNHNV, CDR2 YYDKDF, per germline (reference sequence). Deletions cut 7 bases from V and 1 base from J, with 19 bases between. The DNA of the CDR3 is TGTGCCACCAAGAGAGCGGAAAACGGGGTCCAAGAGACCCAGTACTTC. It translates to CATKRAENGVQETQYF. Full variable domain (missing parts from reference TRBV15 and TRBJ2-5): DAMVIQNPRYQVTQFGKPVTLSCSQTLNHNVMYWYQQKSSQAPKLLFHYYDKDFNNEADTPDNFQSRRPNTSFCFLDIRSPGLGDTAMYLCATKRAENGVQETQYFGPGTRLLVL.

By frequency in the sample, this clonotype is large. This chain links TRBV7-8 with TRBJ2-3; D is possibly TRBD2 (5 bases). Trimming took off 3 bases at V and 0 bases at J, with 10 bases between the two ends. CDR3 length: 15 amino acids. Germline CDR1 and CDR2: SGHVS and FQNEAQ. The DNA of the CDR3 is TGTGCCAGCAGCTTGGGCGGGTTTAGCACAGATACGCAGTATTTT. Translation: CASSLGGFSTDTQYF.

This clonotype is categorized as medium-sized. V is TRBV4-3 and J is TRBJ2-5, with TRBD2 matching 11 bases. Germline CDR1 and CDR2: LGHNA and YSLEER. V dropped 1 base and J dropped 9; count of bases not matched to a gene: 10. This CDR3 comprises 16 residues. For the CDR3, the DNA is TGCGCCAGCAGCCAAGGACTAGCGGGGCCCCAGGCGGCCCAGTACTTC. Translated, it gives CASSQGLAGPQAAQYF.

This clonotype is medium-sized. The gene calls are TRBV10-3 and TRBJ2-1; a weak D match, TRBD1 (5 bases). Deletions cut 4 bases from V and 14 bases from J, with 15 bases between. Germline loops: CDR1 ENHRY, CDR2 SYGVKD. This CDR3 is built from 12 residues. Here the CDR3 reads CAISVGRETKFF. The CDR3 nucleotides read TGTGCCATCAGTGTGGGCAGGGAAACTAAGTTCTTC.

This clonotype has ten or more counts. The rearrangement links TRBV7-2 to TRBJ1-4; no firm D call. This CDR3 spans 15 amino acids. The germline CDR1 and CDR2 sequences are SGHTA and FQGNSA. Trimming removed 4 bases at V and 0 bases at J, with 9 bases between. The CDR3 region is CASSSTGTTNEKLFF. The CDR3 nucleotides are TGTGCCAGCAGCTCGACTGGAACAACTAATGAAAAACTGTTTTTT.

By sample fraction, this clonotype is medium-sized. The rearrangement links TRBV7-2 to TRBJ2-3; 11 positions match TRBD2. V was pared by 4 bases and J by 7 bases, with 13 bases of the junction left unmatched. CDR1 and CDR2 from the germline V gene are SGHTA and FQGNSA. The CDR3 sequence is 17 residues long. The CDR3: CASSSRTSGGSSHTQYF. The CDR3 DNA follows: TGTGCCAGCAGCTCACGTACTAGCGGGGGATCCTCGCATACGCAGTATTTT.

This clonotype is medium-sized. The V gene is TRBV5-1, the J gene TRBJ2-2, with D perhaps matching TRBD2 (6 bases). CDR1 is SGHRS and CDR2 is YFSETQ in the germline V gene. V dropped 3 bases and J dropped 2 bases, with 8 bases sitting between them. The CDR3 runs to 14 residues. The CDR3 DNA reads TGCGCCAGCAGCTACGGGAGCAACACCGGGGAGCTGTTTTTT. This codes for CASSYGSNTGELFF.

By share of the sample, this clonotype is medium-sized. The chain carries TRBV5-4 and TRBJ2-3, with 8 bases that match TRBD2. The CDR3 has 16 amino acids. With 4 bases clipped from V and 0 bases from J, the junction kept 7 bases outside the gene matches. Germline CDR1 SGHNT, CDR2 YYREEE (reference sequence). In DNA form, the CDR3 reads TGTGCCAGCAGCCCCGGGGAGCGGGGGAGCACAGATACGCAGTATTTT. It specifies CASSPGERGSTDTQYF.

There are many counts of this clonotype. This chain joins TRBV5-5 and TRBJ1-2; weak D call: TRBD1 (6 bases). Germline values: CDR1 SGHKS, CDR2 YYEKEE (reference sequence). The CDR3 loop spans 19 amino acids. The V end lost 6 bases, the J end lost 4 bases, and 31 bases lay between the germline ends. In DNA, the CDR3 is TGTGCCAGCACCCCTTCGGCGGGGGGGGGCCCTGGCCGGGGCTATGGCTACACCTTC. It is translated as CASTPSAGGGPGRGYGYTF. The entire variable domain, with the rest obtained from reference TRBV5-5 and TRBJ1-2, is as follows: DAGVTQSPTHLIKTRGQQVTLRCSPISGHKSVSWYQQVLGQGPQFIFQYYEKEERGRGNFPDRFSARQFPNYSSELNVNALLLGDSALYLCASTPSAGGGPGRGYGYTFGSGTRLTVV.

Sample share makes this clonotype medium-sized. J is TRBJ1-1 and V is TRBV29-1; D is possibly TRBD1 (5 bases). The V end was cut by 0 bases, the J end by 7 bases, with 18 bases between. Germline V gene data show CDR1 as SQVTM and CDR2 as ANQGSEA. The CDR3 covers 15 residues. CDR3 coding DNA: TGCAGCGTTGAAGACCCTGTCTCCAAGGGACTTGAAGCTTTCTTT. Its protein is CSVEDPVSKGLEAFF.

Relative to its sample, this clonotype is medium-sized. The J gene is TRBJ2-1, the V gene TRBV12-5; D is perhaps TRBD1 (5 bases). Between the trimmed V and J ends, which lost 5 bases and 9 bases, there was a span of 14 bases. The CDR3 is 13 amino acids. Per germline, CDR1 LGHNT and CDR2 FRNRAP. CDR3 residues: CASGLRAVSEQFF. As DNA, the CDR3 is TGTGCTAGTGGTCTCAGGGCCGTAAGTGAGCAGTTCTTC.

Judged by abundance, this clonotype is large. The chain links TRBV19 to TRBJ2-7, with 9 bases matching TRBD2. CDR1 is LNHDA, CDR2 SQIVND, per germline (reference sequence). Unmatched junction bases numbered 9, after V lost 7 bases and J lost 2 bases. CDR3 length: 15 amino acids. The CDR3 nucleotides read TGTGCCAGTAACCAAGCCAGCGGGGGGACCTACGAGCAGTACTTC. Protein: CASNQASGGTYEQYF. The variable domain in full, completed from reference TRBV19 and TRBJ2-7, reads DGGITQSPKYLFRKEGQNVTLSCEQNLNHDAMYWYRQDPGQGLRLIYYSQIVNDFQKGDIAEGYSVSREKKESFPLTVTSAQKNPTAFYLCASNQASGGTYEQYFGPGTRLTVT.

The table lists this clonotype with many counts. The chain employs TRBV10-2 and TRBJ2-5; the match to TRBD2 covers 11 bases. The CDR3 is 15 residues long. CDR1 and CDR2 from the germline V gene are WSHSY and SAAADI. J gave up 2 bases and V 6 bases, and 5 bases lay outside the gene matches. This CDR3 is CASRLAGGTQETQYF. The CDR3 DNA sequence: TGCGCCAGCAGGCTAGCGGGGGGTACGCAAGAGACCCAGTACTTC.

This clonotype appeared a few times. V usage is TRBV27 and J usage is TRBJ2-2; 7 bases match TRBD2. Germline V gene data show CDR1 as MNHEY and CDR2 as SMNVEV (reference sequence). The V gene end was trimmed by 3 bases and the J gene end by 5 bases; junction bases not matched to a gene: 6. The CDR3 has 15 residues. This chain's CDR3 is CASSLASGSTGELFF. In DNA, the CDR3 is TGTGCCAGCAGTTTGGCTAGCGGTTCTACCGGGGAGCTGTTTTTT.

This clonotype is medium-sized (0.01 to 0.1%) by share. J is TRBJ2-7 and V is TRBV24-1, with D tentatively TRBD1 or TRBD2 (6 bases each). Germline lookup yields CDR1 KGHDR and CDR2 SFDVKD. Trimming pared 7 bases from V and 7 bases from J, leaving 16 bases between. The CDR3 has 13 amino acids. In nucleotides, the CDR3 is TGTGCCACCAGGGGGGGCGGCCTGGGAGAGCAGTACGTC. It yields the protein CATRGGGLGEQYV.

In its sample, this clonotype was seen many times. The rearrangement joins TRBV2 to TRBJ1-2; TRBD1 might be the D (6 bases). V was clipped by 6 bases and J by 8 bases, with 10 bases between them. This CDR3 is 11 amino acids long. The germline V gene has CDR1 SNHLY and CDR2 FYNNEI. The CDR3 protein is CASSRDKGYTF. The CDR3 DNA sequence: TGTGCCAGCAGCCGGGACAAAGGCTACACCTTC.